These T cell receptor beta chains were read from a single sample in a study of T cells of healthy individuals. MiXCR, run by TCRdb on the 5' RACE reads, gives a single entry per CDR3 protein. The data hold 85,000 to 100,000 distinct CDR3 sequences, with roughly 18% observed a single time. These receptors all stem from a human donor in good health. CDR3s include the opening cysteine and the closing phenylalanine or tryptophan. The order of the fields is J gene, D gene, V gene, clone size, CDR3 protein, CDR3 DNA. The D gene is left open where the match is weak. Only part of the rows carry a size: once, few, many, or a class if the clone is expanded.

>TRBJ1-2|NA|TRBV20-1|few
CSARTDNYGYTF
TGCAGTGCTAGGACCGATAACTATGGCTACACCTTC
>TRBJ2-2|TRBD2|TRBV20-1|NA
CSARDSAGGKWELFF
TGCAGTGCTAGAGATTCGGCGGGAGGGAAGTGGGAGCTGTTTTTT
>TRBJ1-3|NA|TRBV20-1|many
CSASYGNTIYF
TGCAGTGCTAGTTACGGAAACACCATATATTTT
>TRBJ1-1|NA|TRBV29-1|few
CSVRMNTEAFF
TGCAGCGTCAGGATGAACACTGAAGCTTTCTTT
>TRBJ2-3|NA|TRBV7-3|NA
CASSFSNPDTQYF
TGTGCCAGCAGTTTCAGCAACCCAGATACGCAGTATTTT
>TRBJ1-5|TRBD1|TRBV6-5|NA
CASSPTGGNQPQHF
TGTGCCAGCAGTCCAACAGGGGGTAACCAGCCCCAGCATTTT
>TRBJ2-7|NA|TRBV20-1|few
CSALRGGSSYEQYF
TGCAGTGCGCTCAGGGGCGGGAGCTCCTACGAGCAGTACTTC
>TRBJ2-1|NA|TRBV30|few
CALERVWSSYNEQFF
TGTGCCCTGGAACGGGTTTGGAGCTCCTACAATGAGCAGTTCTTC
>TRBJ2-5|TRBD2|TRBV28|few
CASKRQGLAETQYF
TGTGCCAGCAAGAGACAGGGACTAGCGGAGACCCAGTACTTC
>TRBJ2-7|NA|TRBV28|NA
CASSQTYEQYF
TGTGCCAGCAGTCAGACCTACGAGCAGTACTTC
>TRBJ2-1|TRBD2|TRBV10-3|many
CAMAARGDNNEQFF
TGTGCCATGGCGGCGCGGGGGGATAACAATGAGCAGTTCTTC
>TRBJ2-7|TRBD2|TRBV20-1|few
CSAHLAGRVYEQYF
TGCAGTGCACATTTAGCGGGTCGCGTCTACGAGCAGTACTTC
>TRBJ2-1|TRBD1|TRBV6-4|NA
CASSDSGQGAF
TGTGCCAGCAGTGACTCGGGACAGGGTGCGTTC
>TRBJ1-6|NA|TRBV6-5|few
CASSTKTDSYNSPLHF
TGTGCCAGCAGTACTAAGACAGACTCCTATAATTCACCCCTCCACTTT
>TRBJ1-1|NA|TRBV28|many
CASSLGRMRDTEAFF
TGTGCCAGCAGTTTGGGTAGAATGAGAGACACTGAAGCTTTCTTT
>TRBJ2-7|TRBD1|TRBV6-2/TRBV6-3|many
CASSYPGTGGEQYF
TGTGCCAGCAGTTACCCCGGGACAGGGGGCGAGCAGTACTTC
>TRBJ1-1|NA|TRBV21-1|NA
CASSKGIYTEAFF
TGTGCCAGCAGCAAAGGGATATACACTGAAGCTTTCTTT
>TRBJ1-5|NA|TRBV19|few
CASSWGAQSNQPQHF
TGTGCCAGTAGTTGGGGGGCGCAGAGCAATCAGCCCCAGCATTTT
>TRBJ1-6|NA|TRBV6-1|few
CASSAGLPNSPLHF
TGTGCCAGCAGTGCGGGACTTCCTAATTCACCCCTCCACTTT
>TRBJ1-5|NA|TRBV23-1|NA
CASSQSGGAASGNQPQHF
TGCGCCAGCAGTCAATCGGGGGGGGCGGCTAGCGGGAATCAGCCCCAGCATTTT
>TRBJ1-5|TRBD1|TRBV20-1|many
CSARTGTGSHQPQHF
TGCAGTGCTAGAACCGGGACAGGTAGCCATCAGCCCCAGCATTTT
>TRBJ1-4|TRBD1|TRBV28|NA
CASSWTAFVGQGNEKLFF
TGTGCCAGCAGCTGGACGGCTTTTGTGGGACAGGGGAATGAAAAACTGTTTTTT
>TRBJ2-5|TRBD1|TRBV5-4|few
CASSRQGAGQETQYF
TGTGCCAGCAGCCGACAGGGGGCCGGCCAAGAGACCCAGTACTTC